This passage covers 21 T cell receptor beta chains from one sample sequenced in a study of T cell repertoires and HLA-DP antigens. The repertoire was sequenced with immunoSEQ multiplex PCR; TCRdb's copy has only in-frame clones and lacks some. Among approximately 86,000 clones listed, around nine tenths were seen once. Their target antigens are unknown. The sequenced material came from CD4+ T cells from PBMCs. The receptors derive from a man in his fifties or sixties in good health and CMV-seronegative.

The V gene is TRBV29-1, the J gene TRBJ2-3; D is uncertain. Trimming cost V 7 bases and J 6 bases, with 11 bases left between them. CDR1 is SQVTM, CDR2 ANQGSEA, per germline. The CDR3 sequence is 11 residues long. In DNA, the CDR3 is TGCAGCGCAAGTACGGGTGATACGCAGTATTTT. Protein sequence: CSASTGDTQYF.

This chain joins TRBV5-6 and TRBJ2-1; D call uncertain. The CDR3 loop spans 15 amino acids. V shed 2 bases and J shed 0 bases, with 9 bases lying between them. Germline V lookup: CDR1 SGHDT, CDR2 YYEEEE. DNA for the CDR3: TGTGCCAGCAGCTTAGCGAGTAGCTCCTACAATGAGCAGTTCTTC. Its protein is CASSLASSSYNEQFF.

V gene TRBV2 combines with J gene TRBJ2-1, with a weak D call TRBD1 (6 bases). V lost 4 bases and J 8 bases, leaving 18 bases between the germline ends. This CDR3 has 15 residues. Germline loops: CDR1 SNHLY, CDR2 FYNNEI. DNA for the CDR3: TGTGCCAGCAGTGGCACAGGGACGCTATACGATGAGCAGTTCTTC. Protein sequence: CASSGTGTLYDEQFF.

The chain couples TRBV7-2 to TRBJ2-7; the D is unclear. The CDR3 is 14 residues long. Germline values: CDR1 SGHTA, CDR2 FQGNSA. V was shortened by 5 bases and J by 0 bases, with 11 bases between the two germline ends. The CDR3 loop is CASSDELASYEQYF. The DNA of the CDR3 is TGTGCCAGCAGCGATGAACTCGCCTCCTACGAGCAGTACTTC.

V gene TRBV6-6 combines with J gene TRBJ1-1, with D perhaps TRBD1 (5 bases). Trimming removed 8 bases from V and 6 bases from J, with 19 bases in between. Germline V gene sequence: CDR1 MNHNY, CDR2 SVGAGI (reference sequence). The CDR3 runs 14 residues. The CDR3 nucleotides read TGTGCCAGCTGCTCTAACGGGGGGATCTCTGAAGCTTTCTTT. This encodes CASCSNGGISEAFF.

This clone was seen a few times. The chain couples TRBV29-1 to TRBJ1-5; 8 nucleotides align to TRBD1. Germline V lookup: CDR1 SQVTM, CDR2 ANQGSEA. The junction had 6 bases not matched to a gene; V was cut back by 6 bases and J by 2 bases. The CDR3 is made up of 14 amino acids. The CDR3 DNA is TGCAGCGTGATTACAGGGGGTGGCAATCAGCCCCAGCATTTT. Encoded protein: CSVITGGGNQPQHF. Full variable domain (rest looked up from reference TRBV29-1 and TRBJ1-5): SAVISQKPSRDICQRGTSLTIQCQVDSQVTMMFWYRQQPGQSLTLIATANQGSEATYESGFVIDKFPISRPNLTFSTLTVSNMSPEDSSIYLCSVITGGGNQPQHFGDGTRLSIL.

This chain joins TRBV18 and TRBJ2-7, with D perhaps given as TRBD1 or TRBD2 (5 bases each). The CDR3 has 14 residues. The V gene lost 2 bases and the J gene lost 5 bases, with 13 bases spanning the gap. From germline, CDR1 is KGHSH and CDR2 LQKENI. Here the CDR3 DNA reads TGTGCCAGCTCACCAGCCGGGACCGCCGACGAGCAGTACTTC. Translation gives CASSPAGTADEQYF.

The chain combines TRBV19 with TRBJ1-2, with TRBD1 identical over 7 bases. Per the germline V gene, CDR1 is LNHDA and CDR2 is SQIVND (reference sequence). V shed 2 bases and J 2 bases; nucleotides not matched to a gene: 5. This CDR3 region has 15 residues. Written as DNA, the CDR3 is TGTGCCAGTAGTATAACCCGGGACAGCAACTATGGCTACACCTTC. Translation: CASSITRDSNYGYTF. The variable domain in full, completed from reference TRBV19 and TRBJ1-2, reads DGGITQSPKYLFRKEGQNVTLSCEQNLNHDAMYWYRQDPGQGLRLIYYSQIVNDFQKGDIAEGYSVSREKKESFPLTVTSAQKNPTAFYLCASSITRDSNYGYTFGSGTRLTVV.

V is TRBV7-9 and J is TRBJ1-4; TRBD1 aligns across 8 bases. This CDR3 region has 14 residues. From germline, CDR1 is SEHNR and CDR2 FQNEAQ (reference sequence). With 5 bases clipped from V and 8 bases from J, the junction kept 7 bases outside the gene matches. This CDR3 reads CASSPRQGLEKLFF. CDR3 sequence (DNA): TGTGCCAGCAGCCCTCGACAGGGGTTGGAAAAACTGTTTTTT.

The chain recombines TRBV6-5 with TRBJ2-2, with D perhaps matching TRBD1 (5 bases). Germline CDR1 reads MNHEY; CDR2 reads SVGAGI. V gave up 2 bases and J gave up 0 bases, with 7 bases separating them. This CDR3 region has 15 residues. CDR3 region: CASSYKGANTGELFF. CDR3 sequence (DNA): TGTGCCAGCAGTTACAAAGGGGCGAACACCGGGGAGCTGTTTTTT.

This chain connects TRBV5-1 to TRBJ1-2, with D possibly being TRBD1 (5 bases). The germline V and J ends were trimmed by 0 bases and 6 bases, with 9 bases remaining between them. This CDR3 is built from 13 residues. Germline CDR1 and CDR2: SGHRS and YFSETQ. The chain's CDR3 is CASSLAGADGYTF. In DNA form, the CDR3 reads TGCGCCAGCAGCTTGGCTGGGGCGGATGGCTACACCTTC.

The rearrangement uses TRBV10-2 and TRBJ1-3; 9 nucleotides match TRBD1. The CDR3 is 15 amino acids. CDR1 and CDR2 from the germline V gene are WSHSY and SAAADI. Germline trimming cut 5 bases from V and 1 base from J; bases unmatched to any gene: 3. The CDR3 loop reads CASSTQGASGNTIYF. CDR3 in DNA: TGCGCCAGCAGTACACAGGGGGCTTCTGGAAACACCATATATTTT.

The genes are TRBV28 and TRBJ1-2; D is unclear. V shed 11 bases and J shed 8 bases, with 18 bases lying between them. Germline V gene data show CDR1 as MDHEN and CDR2 as SYDVKM. The CDR3 is made up of 12 amino acids. The CDR3 nucleotides are TGTGCCGCTCGGACGGTGTTTGAAGGCTACACCTTC. Protein product: CAARTVFEGYTF.

The V call is TRBV7-9, the J call TRBJ2-5, with 8 bases that match TRBD1. The CDR3 runs to 16 residues. The V and J ends lost 4 bases and 0 bases, in that order; junction bases with no gene match: 7. Germline V gene sequence: CDR1 SEHNR, CDR2 FQNEAQ (reference sequence). This CDR3 reads CASSSWDRRDQETQYF. The CDR3 coding sequence is TGTGCCAGCAGCTCATGGGACAGGCGCGACCAAGAGACCCAGTACTTC.

The table lists this clone with a count of one. The J gene is TRBJ2-1, the V gene TRBV9, with a weak D call TRBD1 (6 bases). This CDR3 spans 15 amino acids. The germline CDR1 and CDR2 sequences are SGDLS and YYNGEE. V was clipped by 6 bases and J by 7 bases, with 20 bases between them. The CDR3 here is CASNLLGTTGNEQFF. In DNA, the CDR3 is TGTGCCAGCAACCTGCTAGGGACAACAGGGAATGAGCAGTTCTTC.

This clone was seen repeatedly, ten times or more. CDR3 in amino acids: CSVVGVPSSTDTQYF. The DNA for the CDR3 is TGCAGCGTTGTAGGGGTTCCGAGTAGCACAGATACGCAGTATTTT. The V call is TRBV29-1, the J call TRBJ2-3; weak D call: TRBD1 (5 bases). This CDR3 region has 15 residues. V was shortened by 4 bases and J by 0 bases, with 14 bases between the two germline ends. In germline, CDR1 is SQVTM, CDR2 ANQGSEA.

The chain has TRBV5-1 and TRBJ2-2, with 7 bases identical to TRBD1. Trimming at V came to 4 bases and at J to 6 bases, leaving 9 bases not matched to a gene. The CDR3 covers 15 residues. Germline CDR1 reads SGHRS; CDR2 reads YFSETQ. CDR3 residues: CASSPGTVGAGELFF. In nucleotides, the CDR3 is TGCGCCAGCAGCCCGGGGACAGTGGGAGCCGGGGAGCTGTTTTTT.

The V and J genes are TRBV7-9 and TRBJ2-7; no clear D. Germline V gives CDR1 SEHNR, CDR2 FQNEAQ (reference sequence). Trimming shortened V by 2 bases and J by 4 bases, and 12 bases separated the two germline ends. CDR3 length: 14 amino acids. Written as DNA, the CDR3 is TGTGCCAGCAGCTTATCGGCCCAGAATTACGAGCAGTACTTC. Its translation: CASSLSAQNYEQYF.

The V gene is TRBV21-1, the J gene TRBJ2-1; the table names TRBD2, a call not compared with the DNA. TRBV21-1 is noted as a pseudogene. The CDR3 has 16 residues. The CDR3 here is CASSKDGGDSYNEQFF. The DNA for the CDR3 is TGTGCCAGCAGCAAAGATGGAGGGGACTCCTACAATGAGCAGTTCTTC.

V and J are TRBV6-4 and TRBJ2-2; no firm D call. The CDR3 extends over 12 amino acids. CDR1 is MRHNA and CDR2 is SNTAGT in the germline V gene. The ends were cut back, 2 bases at V and 9 bases at J, with 7 bases in the middle. CDR3 bases: TGTGCCAGCAGTGACAATAGGAGGGAGCTGTTTTTT. Encoded protein: CASSDNRRELFF.

The CDR3 nucleotides are TGTGCCATCAGTGATGGGACGGCCGACAAAGCTTTCTTT. Translation: CAISDGTADKAFF. This chain joins TRBV10-3 and TRBJ1-1; D is perhaps TRBD1 (5 bases). There are 13 residues in the CDR3. Trimming removed 3 bases from V and 9 bases from J, with 14 bases in between. Germline CDR1 ENHRY, CDR2 SYGVKD.